The 22 T cell receptor beta chains below all came from one sample that was sequenced in a study of blood T cell repertoires in COVID-19. The method was immunoSEQ multiplex PCR; TCRdb's version includes in-frame clones alone and lacks a portion of them. This sample has tens of thousands of clones, with approximately 85% found just once. Sequenced: peripheral blood. These receptors were taken from a human donor in a cohort sampled during active COVID-19.

The J gene is TRBJ2-5, the V gene TRBV2; the match to TRBD1 covers 7 bases. The CDR3 totals 16 residues. In germline, CDR1 is SNHLY, CDR2 FYNNEI. V was clipped by 7 bases and J by 3 bases; unmatched bases: 14. This CDR3 is CASTDRQGRNKETQYF. The CDR3 DNA reads as TGTGCCAGCACTGACCGACAGGGCCGTAACAAAGAGACCCAGTACTTC.

The chain combines TRBV6-5 with TRBJ1-2, with D uncertain. Germline V gene lookup returns CDR1 MNHEY and CDR2 SVGAGI. Trimming shortened V by 0 bases and J by 8 bases, and 13 bases separated the two germline ends. This CDR3 spans 14 amino acids. CDR3 coding DNA: TGTGCCAGCAGTTACTCGGGCGGGAGAGGAGGCTACACCTTC. Its translation is CASSYSGGRGGYTF.

V usage is TRBV6-5 and J usage is TRBJ2-7; TRBD2 matches at 8 bases. Trimming took 6 bases from V and 2 from J; bases not matched to a gene: 9. Per the germline V gene, CDR1 is MNHEY and CDR2 is SVGAGI. The CDR3 consists of 15 residues. CDR3 in DNA: TGTGCCAGCAGCTCCCCAGCGGGAGATACCTACGAGCAGTACTTC. Amino acid sequence: CASSSPAGDTYEQYF.

The chain has TRBV11-2 and TRBJ2-2; D ambiguous. Germline V gene sequence: CDR1 SGHAT, CDR2 FQNNGV. The V end was cut by 1 base, the J end by 6 bases, with 18 bases between. CDR3 length: 17 amino acids. The CDR3 protein is CASSLVRETYAPGELFF. In DNA, the CDR3 is TGTGCCAGCAGCTTAGTACGCGAGACTTATGCCCCCGGGGAGCTGTTTTTT.

The chain has TRBV5-1 and TRBJ2-3; 7 bases agree with TRBD2. The CDR3 runs to 15 residues. The germline CDR1 and CDR2 sequences are SGHRS and YFSETQ. V dropped 0 bases and J dropped 4; count of bases not matched to a gene: 5. The CDR3 spells CASSLGGLEADTQYF. The CDR3 region has the DNA TGCGCCAGCAGCTTGGGAGGACTAGAGGCAGATACGCAGTATTTT.

The chain has TRBV2 and TRBJ1-5, with D perhaps TRBD1 (6 bases). V gave up 2 bases and J gave up 0 bases, with 8 bases separating them. The CDR3 length is 15 residues. CDR1 and CDR2 (germline): SNHLY, FYNNEI. CDR3 nucleotide sequence: TGTGCCAGCAGTGAAACAGGGTTTAGCAATCAGCCCCAGCATTTT. Protein sequence: CASSETGFSNQPQHF.

The chain joins TRBV24-1 to TRBJ2-2; 9 bases agree with TRBD1. This CDR3 contains 18 residues. The V and J ends lost 0 bases and 2 bases, in that order; junction bases with no gene match: 6. Germline V gene data show CDR1 as KGHDR and CDR2 as SFDVKD. The CDR3 region has the DNA TGTGCCACCAGTGATTTGCACGGGACAGGGAAAAACACCGGGGAGCTGTTTTTT. Translated: CATSDLHGTGKNTGELFF.

The chain's CDR3 is CASSPRGFSTIYF. CDR3 DNA: TGCGCCAGCAGCCCCCGAGGGTTTAGCACCATATATTTT. The chain uses TRBV10-2 and TRBJ1-3; D unresolved. CDR1 and CDR2 (germline): WSHSY, SAAADI. The CDR3 covers 13 residues. Trimming pared 6 bases from V and 9 bases from J, leaving 15 bases between.

The chain couples TRBV7-9 to TRBJ2-1; 7 nucleotides agree with TRBD1. Per germline, CDR1 SEHNR and CDR2 FQNEAQ (reference sequence). Unmatched junction bases numbered 1, after V lost 1 base and J lost 7 bases. The CDR3 sequence is 13 residues long. The CDR3 DNA follows: TGTGCCAGCAGCTTAGAACAGGGGAATGAGCAGTTCTTC. Protein product: CASSLEQGNEQFF. Full variable domain (outside the CDR3, taken from reference TRBV7-9 and TRBJ2-1): DTGVSQNPRHKITKRGQNVTFRCDPISEHNRLYWYRQTLGQGPEFLTYFQNEAQLEKSRLLSDRFSAERPKGSFSTLEIQRTEQGDSAMYLCASSLEQGNEQFFGPGTRLTVL.

The V and J genes are TRBV21-1 and TRBJ1-5; TRBD1 is the table's D call, not checked against the DNA. TRBV21-1 is an annotated pseudogene. The CDR3 has 17 residues. The CDR3 reads CASRRDRGNGGNQPQHF. The CDR3 region has the DNA TGTGCCAGCAGAAGGGACAGGGGGAATGGCGGCAATCAGCCCCAGCATTTT.

This clone was counted between two and nine times. The V gene is TRBV28, the J gene TRBJ2-7; TRBD1 matches at 8 bases. Germline assignment: CDR1 MDHEN and CDR2 SYDVKM. The CDR3 loop spans 16 amino acids. The junction had 15 bases not matched to a gene; V was cut back by 8 bases and J by 3 bases. In nucleotides, the CDR3 is TGTGCCAGCCACCCGCCCTCGTACAGGGGGAACTACGAGCAGTACTTC. It codes for CASHPPSYRGNYEQYF.

J is TRBJ1-1 and V is TRBV19; 7 nucleotides line up with TRBD1. The CDR3 extends over 15 amino acids. The germline gives CDR1 LNHDA, CDR2 SQIVND (reference sequence). Trimming removed 5 bases from V and 0 bases from J; junction bases left unmatched: 6. CDR3 coding DNA: TGTGCCAGTAGTCTGACAGGGCTCATGAACACTGAAGCTTTCTTT. Translated, it gives CASSLTGLMNTEAFF.

This clone was seen only once. The V call is TRBV6-2 or TRBV6-3, the J call TRBJ1-6, with D hard to call. Germline V CDR1 and CDR2: MNHEY, SVGEGT. The CDR3 consists of 16 residues. V was cut by 1 base and J by 13 bases, with 20 bases left in between. In nucleotides, the CDR3 is TGTGCCAGCAGTTACTTACCTCGGCGAACGGAGAAGCCCCTCCACTTT. Translating gives CASSYLPRRTEKPLHF.

The V call is TRBV4-1, the J call TRBJ2-3, with 13 bases aligning to TRBD2. Germline CDR1 reads MGHRA; CDR2 reads YSYEKL. The CDR3 runs to 16 residues. The V segment lost 4 bases and the J segment 5 bases; nucleotides outside the gene matches: 6. The CDR3 sequence is CASSLQRTSGGDTQYF. The CDR3 DNA reads as TGCGCCAGCAGCCTCCAACGGACTAGCGGGGGAGATACGCAGTATTTT.

This chain uses TRBV6-6 with TRBJ1-3, with 8 bases fitting TRBD1. Unmatched junction bases numbered 5, after V lost 6 bases and J lost 1 base. This CDR3 has 15 amino acids. CDR1 and CDR2 (germline): MNHNY, SVGAGI (reference sequence). Here the CDR3 DNA reads TGTGCCAGCAGCGACAGGGGCCTTTCTGGAAACACCATATATTTT. Protein: CASSDRGLSGNTIYF.

The V and J genes are TRBV6-6 and TRBJ1-1; D ambiguous. This CDR3 spans 14 amino acids. The germline CDR1 and CDR2 sequences are MNHNY and SVGAGI (reference sequence). V was pared by 10 bases and J by 4 bases, with 19 bases between. The CDR3 loop reads CATSSSGESTEAFF. Written as DNA, the CDR3 is TGTGCCACCTCGTCCAGTGGGGAGAGCACTGAAGCTTTCTTT.

The chain has TRBV2 and TRBJ2-7; a weak D match, TRBD2 (6 bases). Trimming removed 3 bases from V and 0 bases from J, with 15 bases in between. Germline CDR1 reads SNHLY; CDR2 reads FYNNEI. This CDR3 has 16 amino acids. The CDR3 bases are TGTGCCAGCAGTGATATTAGGAGGGCCAACTCCTACGAGCAGTACTTC. Translated, it gives CASSDIRRANSYEQYF.

The chain has TRBV5-6 and TRBJ2-4; D is perhaps TRBD2 (5 bases). CDR1 is SGHDT, CDR2 YYEEEE, per germline. Trimming left V 3 bases short and J 5 bases short, with 12 bases between. This CDR3 is 14 amino acids long. In DNA, the CDR3 is TGTGCCAGCAGCTCAGGACTGCCTCAAAACATTCAGTACTTC. This codes for CASSSGLPQNIQYF.

This clone was seen more than once but under ten times. The chain combines TRBV5-1 with TRBJ2-5; D is perhaps TRBD1 (6 bases). Trimming left V 1 base short and J 3 bases short, with 7 bases between. In germline, CDR1 is SGHRS, CDR2 YFSETQ. The CDR3 extends over 13 amino acids. The CDR3 DNA sequence: TGCGCCAGCAGCTTGAGACAGGAAGAGACCCAGTACTTC. This sequence encodes CASSLRQEETQYF.

This chain joins TRBV10-3 and TRBJ2-2; 7 bases match TRBD1. Germline V gene lookup returns CDR1 ENHRY and CDR2 SYGVKD. The CDR3 runs 16 residues. V gave up 5 bases and J gave up 4 bases; unmatched junction bases: 10. The CDR3 nucleotides are TGTGCCATCAGTCGTGGGACAGTAACATCCACCGGGGAGCTGTTTTTT. Translated, it gives CAISRGTVTSTGELFF.

V usage is TRBV29-1 and J usage is TRBJ2-7; 9 nucleotides agree with TRBD1. The germline V gene encodes CDR1 SQVTM and CDR2 ANQGSEA. The CDR3 runs to 13 residues. Germline trimming cut 1 base from V and 11 bases from J; bases unmatched to any gene: 9. DNA for the CDR3: TGCAGCGTTGAAGGCGGGGGACAGGGAAGTAAGTACTTC. Translation gives CSVEGGGQGSKYF.

The rearrangement links TRBV3-1 (or the pseudogene TRBV3-2) to TRBJ2-1, with 12 bases fitting TRBD2. The CDR3 length is 16 residues. Germline loops: CDR1 LGHDT, CDR2 YNNKEL (reference sequence). V lost 3 bases and J lost 10; bases outside the gene matches: 10. The CDR3 DNA follows: TGTGCCAGCAGCCAGGCTGGGCTAGCGGGAGGGGGGGAGCAGTTCTTC. It codes for CASSQAGLAGGGEQFF.